This T cell receptor (beta chain) was identified in a study of blood T cell repertoires in COVID-19. Study-wide background: Italy, Spain and the United States were the sources of the convalescent and acute COVID-19 samples. Sources were T cells, B-cell-depleted T cells, or PBMCs; the material itself was cDNA or gDNA.

Original analysis: Amplification from reference gene primers served as the basis for estimated nucleated cell counts. Generated by immunoSEQ multiplex PCR, the TCRdb table keeps only in-frame clones and is missing some. The DNA gave D and trimming, while V, J and clone size come from that table. This table has fewer than 30,000 clones, roughly 80% appearing once. Trimming removed 4 bases at V and 4 bases at J, with 15 bases between. Germline V gives CDR1 SGDLS, CDR2 YYNGEE. CDR3 length: 15 amino acids. Sequences were obtained from peripheral blood. This TCR derives from a man in his fifties or sixties with active or convalescent COVID-19. The chain is built from TRBV9 and TRBJ2-1, with D tentatively TRBD2 (6 bases). The CDR3 DNA follows: TGTGCCAGCAGCCCCCGGGAGAAATCTTACAATGAGCAGTTCTTC. Translation: CASSPREKSYNEQFF.